Shown below are 25 T cell receptor beta chains from a single sample sequenced in a study of Tregs in tolerant kidney transplant recipients. Mixed chimerism was transient after nonmyeloablative marrow transplants from related graft donors. Only in-frame clones appear in the TCRdb table, and some are missing; sequencing was by immunoSEQ multiplex PCR. Here the sample spans roughly 70,000 clones, approximately 89% being singletons. Sequences were derived from CD4+ T cells from blood (PBMCs), sampled 6 months after the transplant. All receptors derive from a human patient who received a combined kidney and bone marrow transplant. The T cells may come from the graft donor.

The chain joins TRBV6-5 to TRBJ1-4; D uncertain. The V end was cut by 0 bases, the J end by 8 bases, with 13 bases between. CDR1 is MNHEY and CDR2 is SVGAGI in the germline V gene. The CDR3 extends over 15 amino acids. This CDR3 is CASSYSVFTREKLFF. DNA of the CDR3: TGTGCCAGCAGTTACTCGGTTTTCACCCGGGAAAAACTGTTTTTT.

The chain couples TRBV5-5 to TRBJ1-3; the D is unclear. The germline V gene has CDR1 SGHKS and CDR2 YYEKEE (reference sequence). V gave up 4 bases and J gave up 4 bases, with 15 bases separating them. The CDR3 is 15 amino acids. CDR3 sequence reads: CASSKPNLGGNTIYF. As DNA, the CDR3 is TGTGCCAGCAGCAAGCCCAACCTCGGGGGAAACACCATATATTTT.

The chain uses TRBV30 and TRBJ1-4, with D perhaps matching TRBD1 (5 bases). Deletions cut 7 bases from V and 0 bases from J, with 18 bases between. The germline CDR1 and CDR2 sequences are GTSNPN and SVGIG (reference sequence). CDR3 length: 16 residues. The CDR3 spells CASTGGRATTNEKLFF. CDR3 coding DNA: TGTGCCTCAACGGGGGGTAGGGCAACAACTAATGAAAAACTGTTTTTT.

This chain uses TRBV29-1 with TRBJ2-2; 11 bases are shared with TRBD2. Germline-derived CDR1 and CDR2 are SQVTM and ANQGSEA. The CDR3 loop spans 14 amino acids. The V and J ends lost 5 bases and 6 bases, in that order; junction bases with no gene match: 5. The chain's CDR3 is CSVTVAGGSGELFF. The DNA of the CDR3 is TGCAGCGTTACTGTAGCGGGAGGGTCCGGGGAGCTGTTTTTT.

The chain joins TRBV7-2 to TRBJ1-2; D is perhaps TRBD1 (5 bases). CDR3 length: 15 residues. Germline V lookup: CDR1 SGHTA, CDR2 FQGNSA. V was clipped by 1 base and J by 8 bases, with 17 bases between them. CDR3 sequence reads: CASSLVGQGAGGYTF. The CDR3 region has the DNA TGTGCCAGCAGCTTAGTCGGCCAGGGTGCAGGAGGCTACACCTTC.

CDR3 residues: CASSIDEAGTGANVLTF. The CDR3 DNA is TGTGCCAGTAGTATAGATGAGGCGGGGACTGGGGCCAACGTCCTGACTTTC. The chain has TRBV19 and TRBJ2-6; D is perhaps TRBD2 (6 bases). V dropped 0 bases and J dropped 2 bases, with 11 bases sitting between them. This CDR3 contains 17 residues. CDR1 LNHDA and CDR2 SQIVND come from the germline V gene (reference sequence).

This clone was counted many times. The J gene is TRBJ1-1, the V gene TRBV11-2; no definite D call. CDR1 SGHAT and CDR2 FQNNGV come from the germline V gene. CDR3 length: 14 residues. V was cut by 5 bases and J by 3 bases, with 13 bases left in between. CDR3 region: CASSPRQAYTEAFF. The CDR3 DNA follows: TGTGCCAGCAGCCCCCGCCAGGCTTACACTGAAGCTTTCTTT.

This chain links TRBV9 with TRBJ1-2; 7 nucleotides align to TRBD1. This CDR3 is built from 14 residues. CDR1 SGDLS and CDR2 YYNGEE come from the germline V gene. V lost 1 base, J lost 9 bases, and 9 bases stayed unmatched. The CDR3 protein is CASSVRTTGDRYTF. The CDR3 DNA follows: TGTGCCAGCAGCGTAAGGACCACAGGGGATCGCTACACCTTC.

This clone was seen a few times. The rearrangement uses TRBV29-1 and TRBJ2-5; 8 bases line up with TRBD2. V lost 3 bases to trimming and J lost 5 bases; unmatched junction nucleotides: 2. This CDR3 is built from 12 residues. Germline V lookup: CDR1 SQVTM, CDR2 ANQGSEA. CDR3 loop: CSVDGGRETQYF. DNA for the CDR3: TGCAGCGTTGACGGCGGGAGGGAGACCCAGTACTTC.

The chain has TRBV7-3 and TRBJ2-3; the match to TRBD2 covers 11 bases. Unmatched junction bases numbered 9, after V lost 5 bases and J lost 5 bases. This CDR3 is 16 amino acids long. CDR1 is SGHTA and CDR2 is FQGTGA in the germline V gene. The CDR3 is CASSIIAGGQGDTQYF. The CDR3, as DNA: TGTGCCAGCAGCATAATAGCGGGGGGGCAGGGAGATACGCAGTATTTT.

This sequence joins TRBV7-3 and TRBJ2-3, with 9 bases identical to TRBD2. The CDR3 extends over 15 amino acids. Germline-derived CDR1 and CDR2 are SGHTA and FQGTGA. V gave up 3 bases and J gave up 1 base; unmatched junction bases: 2. DNA for the CDR3: TGTGCCAGCAGCTTTAGCGGGAGTGGCACAGATACGCAGTATTTT. This sequence encodes CASSFSGSGTDTQYF.

This clone was seen just once. CDR3 loop: CASSEWGVEQFF. The CDR3 DNA reads TGTGCCAGCAGTGAATGGGGGGTAGAGCAGTTCTTC. This chain joins TRBV6-1 and TRBJ2-1; possibly TRBD2 for D (6 bases). Trimming shortened V by 2 bases and J by 10 bases, and 9 bases separated the two germline ends. The germline gives CDR1 MNHNS, CDR2 SASEGT. This CDR3 is built from 12 residues.

The chain uses TRBV7-3 and TRBJ1-2, with TRBD1 as a possible D gene (5 bases). The CDR3 covers 15 residues. Germline CDR1 and CDR2: SGHTA and FQGTGA. V was trimmed by 2 bases and J by 8 bases, leaving 18 bases between them. CDR3 region: CASSLGAARNGGYTF. The CDR3 nucleotides read TGTGCCAGCAGCTTAGGGGCGGCCCGAAACGGCGGCTACACCTTC.

V is TRBV9 and J is TRBJ2-7; TRBD1 matches at 8 bases. With 5 bases clipped from V and 1 base from J, the junction kept 5 bases outside the gene matches. The germline V gene encodes CDR1 SGDLS and CDR2 YYNGEE. The CDR3 is 14 residues long. CDR3 sequence reads: CASSDRGRSYEQYF. The CDR3 DNA reads TGTGCCAGCAGTGACAGGGGAAGGTCCTACGAGCAGTACTTC. The whole variable domain, remainder taken from reference TRBV9 and TRBJ2-7, is DSGVTQTPKHLITATGQRVTLRCSPRSGDLSVYWYQQSLDQGLQFLIQYYNGEERAKGNILERFSAQQFPDLHSELNLSSLELGDSALYFCASSDRGRSYEQYFGPGTRLTVT.

The rearrangement uses TRBV29-1 and TRBJ1-2; TRBD1 agrees at 10 bases. The CDR3 consists of 12 residues. CDR1 and CDR2 from the germline V gene are SQVTM and ANQGSEA. V shed 7 bases, J shed 7 bases, and the junction held 6 bases outside the gene matches. The CDR3 loop reads CSALTGGSGYTF. The CDR3 DNA sequence: TGCAGCGCTTTGACAGGGGGCTCTGGCTACACCTTC.

This chain joins TRBV5-1 and TRBJ2-1; D remains unclear. The CDR3 sequence is 13 residues long. Germline CDR1 is SGHRS and CDR2 is YFSETQ. The V end lost 0 bases, the J end lost 7 bases, and 8 bases lay between the germline ends. CDR3 nucleotide sequence: TGCGCCAGCAGCTTGGGACTTATTAATGAGCAGTTCTTC. Translation gives CASSLGLINEQFF. Filled out from reference TRBV5-1 and TRBJ2-1, the complete variable domain reads KAGVTQTPRYLIKTRGQQVTLSCSPISGHRSVSWYQQTPGQGLQFLFEYFSETQRNKGNFPGRFSGRQFSNSRSEMNVSTLELGDSALYLCASSLGLINEQFFGPGTRLTVL.

This clone was detected a few times. V usage is TRBV11-1 and J usage is TRBJ2-1; D possibly corresponds to TRBD2 (6 bases). The CDR3 consists of 14 residues. Deletions cut 2 bases from V and 9 bases from J, with 14 bases between. Germline-derived CDR1 and CDR2 are SGHAT and FQDESV (reference sequence). In DNA, the CDR3 is TGTGCCAGCAGCTTAAGAGGCTCCGGGAGTGAGCAGTTCTTC. Residues: CASSLRGSGSEQFF.

This chain uses TRBV19 with TRBJ2-6, with D tentatively TRBD1 (5 bases). Deletions cut 6 bases from V and 4 bases from J, with 16 bases between. This CDR3 region has 16 residues. Germline CDR1 and CDR2: LNHDA and SQIVND (reference sequence). The CDR3 loop is CASRPGIKRGANVLTF. The DNA for the CDR3 is TGTGCCAGTAGGCCAGGGATTAAGAGGGGGGCCAACGTCCTGACTTTC.

CDR3 loop: CASSPEGWTYEQYF. The CDR3 DNA is TGTGCCAGCAGCCCGGAGGGTTGGACCTACGAGCAGTACTTC. The chain employs TRBV5-4 and TRBJ2-7; TRBD2 is a possible D gene (6 bases). The V and J ends lost 4 bases and 2 bases respectively, with 13 bases between them. The CDR3 covers 14 residues. Germline V gene lookup returns CDR1 SGHNT and CDR2 YYREEE (reference sequence).

The V gene is TRBV5-1, the J gene TRBJ2-5; 7 bases fit TRBD1. Germline V lookup: CDR1 SGHRS, CDR2 YFSETQ. The junction had 10 bases not matched to a gene; V was cut back by 7 bases and J by 4 bases. The CDR3 is made up of 14 amino acids. The CDR3 protein is CASGRKGGRETQYF. CDR3 DNA: TGCGCCAGCGGTCGAAAAGGGGGCCGAGAGACCCAGTACTTC.

This clone was observed once. The chain carries TRBV28 and TRBJ2-2; weak D call: TRBD1 (5 bases). The ends were cut back, 3 bases at V and 0 bases at J, with 11 bases in the middle. Germline V gene lookup returns CDR1 MDHEN and CDR2 SYDVKM. This CDR3 comprises 16 residues. The CDR3 nucleotides are TGTGCCAGCAGTTTTTGGGGCGATTCGAACACCGGGGAGCTGTTTTTT. It encodes CASSFWGDSNTGELFF.

The chain couples TRBV10-3 to TRBJ2-1, with no clear D. From germline, CDR1 is ENHRY and CDR2 SYGVKD. CDR3 length: 16 amino acids. The V gene lost 7 bases and the J gene lost 1 base, with 17 bases spanning the gap. This CDR3 reads CAITEDGGLSYNEQFF. The CDR3 DNA follows: TGTGCCATCACCGAAGATGGCGGATTATCCTACAATGAGCAGTTCTTC.

Only one count was recorded for this clone. This chain uses TRBV5-1 with TRBJ2-5; D not resolved. The V and J ends lost 4 bases and 2 bases respectively, with 3 bases between them. Germline loops: CDR1 SGHRS, CDR2 YFSETQ. The CDR3 loop spans 11 amino acids. CDR3 bases: TGCGCCAGCAGCGAGCAAGAGACCCAGTACTTC. This gives the protein CASSEQETQYF.

The rearrangement uses TRBV29-1 and TRBJ2-7, with 12 positions matching TRBD2. V shed 7 bases and J 5 bases; nucleotides not matched to a gene: 9. Germline V gene lookup returns CDR1 SQVTM and CDR2 ANQGSEA. The CDR3 loop spans 14 amino acids. CDR3 loop: CSATTSGRSDEQYF. CDR3 coding DNA: TGCAGCGCTACAACTAGCGGGAGGAGCGACGAGCAGTACTTC.

The rearrangement joins TRBV20-1 to TRBJ1-2; D call uncertain. The germline gives CDR1 DFQATT, CDR2 SNEGSKA (reference sequence). The CDR3 contains 10 residues. Trimming stripped 3 bases from V and 6 bases from J, with 5 bases between. In DNA form, the CDR3 reads TGCAGTGCTAGGACTCATGGCTACACCTTC. Translated: CSARTHGYTF.